A selection of T cell receptor beta chains follows, all from one sample in a study of cytomegalovirus exposure and HLA in healthy donors. Assay: immunoSEQ multiplex PCR; the TCRdb copy retains only in-frame clones and omits some. Of around 57,000 clones in the sample, about 90% are singletons; the top ten hold roughly 1.6%. Material for sequencing was PBMCs. The origin of the receptors is a man aged 30 to 39 in good health and CMV-seropositive. The CDR3 runs from the conserved cysteine through the conserved F or W. D genes are given only for firm matches. Not every row has a clone size; where given, it reads once, few, many or a size class.

d_gene,abundance,j_gene,v_gene,CDR3nt,CDR3aa
-,-,TRBJ2-7,TRBV5-1,TGCGCCAGCAGCTTGGCCTCCGGGACTTCAGTTTCCTACGAGCAGTACTTC,CASSLASGTSVSYEQYF
TRBD2,-,TRBJ2-3,TRBV4-2,TGTGCCAGCAGCCAGTCGACGCTAGCGGGAGGCACAGATACGCAGTATTTT,CASSQSTLAGGTDTQYF
-,-,TRBJ2-5,TRBV7-2,TGTGCCAGCAGCTCCAGGGGTGTGGAGACCCAGTACTTC,CASSSRGVETQYF
TRBD1,once,TRBJ1-5,TRBV7-6,TGTGCCAGCAGCACAGGGGCTCAGCCCCAGCATTTT,CASSTGAQPQHF
TRBD2,-,TRBJ2-5,TRBV10-3,TGTGCCATCAGTCAAATAGCGGGAGAGACCCAGTACTTC,CAISQIAGETQYF
TRBD2,-,TRBJ2-5,TRBV4-1,TGCGCCAGCAGCCACGGGAGGGTGCAAGAGACCCAGTACTTC,CASSHGRVQETQYF
TRBD1,-,TRBJ1-1,TRBV19,TGTGCCAGTAGTAGCAACAGGGGGCTTAACACTGAAGCTTTCTTT,CASSSNRGLNTEAFF
-,-,TRBJ1-4,TRBV2,TGTGCCAGCAGTGTGCACAGGTCTAATGAAAAACTGTTTTTT,CASSVHRSNEKLFF
-,-,TRBJ1-6,TRBV25-1,TGTGCCAGCAGTGAATTTCAGGGAGGCAATTCACCCCTCCACTTT,CASSEFQGGNSPLHF
TRBD1,-,TRBJ2-7,TRBV5-1,TGCGCCAGCAGCCCAAGGACAGGGGGCGCTTCCTACGAGCAGTACTTC,CASSPRTGGASYEQYF
-,-,TRBJ1-5,TRBV7-2,TGTGCCAGCAGCCCAACCTTGTGGGCCAATCAGCCCCAGCATTTT,CASSPTLWANQPQHF
TRBD2,-,TRBJ2-5,TRBV15,TGTGCCACCAGCAGAGATGATGGGCTTACTAGCGGGAGTGGTGAGACCCAGTACTTC,CATSRDDGLTSGSGETQYF
-,-,TRBJ1-1,TRBV9,TGTGCCAGCAGCGCGGGGGGGCAGGGTACTGAAGCTTTCTTT,CASSAGGQGTEAFF
-,-,TRBJ1-3,TRBV9,TGTGCCAGCAGCGTCAGGGGAGACACCATATATTTT,CASSVRGDTIYF
TRBD2,-,TRBJ2-1,TRBV19,TGTGCCAGTAGTACTCCGGGACTAGCGGGAAATGAGCAGTTCTTC,CASSTPGLAGNEQFF
-,-,TRBJ1-2,TRBV27,TGTGCCAGCAGTTTAAACCAGGCTCGTGGCTACACCTTC,CASSLNQARGYTF
TRBD2,-,TRBJ2-3,TRBV5-1,TGCGCCAGCAGCGTTCAGCGGGAGGGGGATACGCAGTATTTT,CASSVQREGDTQYF
TRBD2,-,TRBJ2-2,TRBV27,TGTGCCAGCAGGACACTAGCGACGAACACCGGGGAGCTGTTTTTT,CASRTLATNTGELFF
TRBD2,-,TRBJ2-3,TRBV19,TGTGCCAGCGCCGGGACTAGCGTCCCAGATACGCAGTATTTT,CASAGTSVPDTQYF
TRBD2,-,TRBJ2-3,TRBV6-5,TGTGCCAGCAGTTACGGGAGGGAGGGTACGCAGTATTTT,CASSYGREGTQYF
-,once,TRBJ1-2,TRBV28,TGTGCCAGCAGTAAAGGGGGGGTTTCACTCGGCTACGCCTTC,CASSKGGVSLGYAF
TRBD2,-,TRBJ2-5,TRBV15,TGTGCCACCAGCGAACTAGCGGGAGAGACCCAAGAGACCCAGTACTTC,CATSELAGETQETQYF
-,-,TRBJ2-3,TRBV27,TGTGCCAGCAGTTCACCTAGCTCGGGGAAGGCGGCAGATACGCAGTATTTT,CASSSPSSGKAADTQYF
TRBD2,-,TRBJ2-7,TRBV18,TGTGCCAGCTCACCTGGAATGGTCCGGGAGGGCCTCTTCGAGCAGTACTTC,CASSPGMVREGLFEQYF
TRBD1,-,TRBJ1-4,TRBV5-8,TGTGCCAGCAGCTTGGAAGGACAGGGTGGCGAAAAACTGTTTTTT,CASSLEGQGGEKLFF
-,-,TRBJ1-2,TRBV27,TGTGCCAGCAGTTTGATCCCAGGCGGGTATGGCTACACCTTC,CASSLIPGGYGYTF
-,-,TRBJ1-2,TRBV15,TGTGCCACCAGCAGAGACAGTGTCTATGGCTACACCTTC,CATSRDSVYGYTF
-,few,TRBJ1-4,TRBV6-5,TGTGCCAGCAGTTACTCGGGAGGGACTAATGAAAAACTGTTTTTT,CASSYSGGTNEKLFF
-,-,TRBJ2-7,TRBV20-1,TGCAGTGCCGGGAGAGCCTACGAGCAGTACTTC,CSAGRAYEQYF
TRBD2,-,TRBJ2-7,TRBV5-1,TGCGCCAGCAGCCCTGGACTAGCCCCCTACGAGCAGTACTTC,CASSPGLAPYEQYF
-,-,TRBJ2-2,TRBV18,TGTGCCAGCTCACCGCCAGGGGGGATGGACACCGGGGAGCTGTTTTTT,CASSPPGGMDTGELFF
TRBD1,-,TRBJ1-5,TRBV4-1,TGCGCCAGCAGCCGAACCGGGACAGGGAACAATCAGCCCCAGCATTTT,CASSRTGTGNNQPQHF
TRBD1,-,TRBJ1-2,TRBV5-6,TGTGCCAGCAGCTCGGGTCGATCAGGGGGAGGCTACACCTTC,CASSSGRSGGGYTF
TRBD2,-,TRBJ2-1,TRBV18,TGTGCCAGCTCACCACCGAGGAGCGGGACTTACAATGAGCAGTTCTTC,CASSPPRSGTYNEQFF
-,-,TRBJ2-1,TRBV7-2,TGTGCCAGCAGTTTAAGCGTGGGCTCCTACAATGAGCAGTTCTTC,CASSLSVGSYNEQFF
TRBD2,-,TRBJ2-1,TRBV10-2,TGCGCCAGCAGACCGGGACTAGCGACTAATGAGCAGTTCTTC,CASRPGLATNEQFF
TRBD2,once,TRBJ2-7,TRBV27,TGTGCCAGCAGGAGACTAGCGGGAGGCTACGAGCAGTACTTC,CASRRLAGGYEQYF